The next 11 T cell receptor beta chains were all read from a single sample in a study of shared clonotypes between healthy human individuals. Cells designated naive CD8 were CD45RO-negative and were positively selected for CCR7, with terminally differentiated effector memory CD45RA+ cells excluded. Method: immunoSEQ multiplex PCR; TCRdb's copy keeps in-frame clones and lacks some. The sample records around 2,000,000 clones, more than 85% being singletons. Sample: naive CD8+ T cells from PBMCs. Receptors originate from a man younger than 30 in good health. Some clones in this sample may be carry-over from other donors' samples.

The chain uses TRBV4-3 and TRBJ2-1; perhaps TRBD1 as D (5 bases). The germline V and J ends were trimmed by 3 bases and 0 bases, with 9 bases remaining between them. Germline V gene data show CDR1 as LGHNA and CDR2 as YSLEER. The CDR3 is made up of 15 amino acids. The CDR3 spells CASSQGLSSYNEQFF. CDR3 coding DNA: TGCGCCAGCAGCCAGGGGCTGAGCTCCTACAATGAGCAGTTCTTC.

V is TRBV5-8 and J is TRBJ2-7; 8 nucleotides agree with TRBD1. The CDR3 is 15 amino acids. After removal of 3 bases from V and 7 bases from J, the junction contained 12 bases not matched to a gene. The germline V gene encodes CDR1 SGHTS and CDR2 YDEGEE. This chain's CDR3 is CASSSRTGMAREQYF. In DNA form, the CDR3 reads TGTGCCAGCAGCTCTAGGACAGGGATGGCGAGAGAGCAGTACTTC.

This clone has a handful of counts. The sample holds other DNA sequences that translate to the same CDR3. The chain recombines TRBV9 with TRBJ2-3; D unresolved. V shed 3 bases and J shed 0 bases, with 2 bases lying between them. Per the germline V gene, CDR1 is SGDLS and CDR2 is YYNGEE. The CDR3 runs 12 residues. CDR3 region: CASSGSTDTQYF. CDR3 DNA: TGTGCCAGCAGCGGCAGCACAGATACGCAGTATTTT.

The table lists this clone with a count of one. This rearrangement joins TRBV29-1 to TRBJ2-5; 7 bases map to TRBD2. Near its end, the DNA agrees better with TRBJ2-7, so the J call may be wrong. This CDR3 is 16 amino acids long. The germline gives CDR1 SQVTM, CDR2 ANQGSEA. For the CDR3, the DNA is TGCAGCGCACTGGGGAGGCGCGGGGAGGGGCCCTACGAGCAGTACTTC. It translates to CSALGRRGEGPYEQYF.

The chain links TRBV11-2 to TRBJ2-7, with a possible D match to TRBD2 (6 bases). CDR1 SGHAT and CDR2 FQNNGV come from the germline V gene. CDR3 length: 18 residues. V was cut by 1 base and J by 1 base, with 20 bases left in between. The CDR3 loop is CASSLVMGRRLGSYEQYF. In nucleotides, the CDR3 is TGTGCCAGCAGCTTAGTTATGGGGCGTCGACTAGGGTCCTACGAGCAGTACTTC.

V gene TRBV7-9 combines with J gene TRBJ2-1; possibly TRBD2 for D (5 bases). Germline assignment: CDR1 SEHNR and CDR2 FQNEAQ (reference sequence). The CDR3 has 12 amino acids. Trimming left V 7 bases short and J 9 bases short, with 13 bases between. This chain's CDR3 is CASNLAYGEQFF. CDR3 nucleotides: TGTGCCAGCAACCTAGCCTACGGTGAGCAGTTCTTC. Supplemented by reference TRBV7-9 and TRBJ2-1, the full variable domain reads DTGVSQNPRHKITKRGQNVTFRCDPISEHNRLYWYRQTLGQGPEFLTYFQNEAQLEKSRLLSDRFSAERPKGSFSTLEIQRTEQGDSAMYLCASNLAYGEQFFGPGTRLTVL.

This rearrangement joins TRBV11-2 to TRBJ2-3, with D possibly matching TRBD2 (6 bases). V lost 4 bases and J lost 2, with 16 bases in between. Germline CDR1 is SGHAT and CDR2 is FQNNGV. The CDR3 has 16 amino acids. CDR3 nucleotides: TGTGCCAGCAGCTCTAACCGGGACTGGGACACAGATACGCAGTATTTT. Amino acid sequence: CASSSNRDWDTDTQYF.

The V and J genes are TRBV5-5 and TRBJ2-7; no reliable D call. There are 16 residues in the CDR3. V was clipped by 2 bases and J by 4 bases, with 19 bases between them. The germline CDR1 and CDR2 sequences are SGHKS and YYEKEE (reference sequence). The CDR3 nucleotides are TGTGCCAGCAGCTTAAGCTTCCCGCAGTGGCGATACGAGCAGTACTTC. It specifies CASSLSFPQWRYEQYF.

The chain is built from TRBV10-3 and TRBJ2-4, with D possibly matching TRBD1 (5 bases). The ends were cut back, 0 bases at V and 0 bases at J, with 9 bases in the middle. Germline values: CDR1 ENHRY, CDR2 SYGVKD. This CDR3 is 16 amino acids long. This chain's CDR3 is CAISESGRVAKNIQYF. The CDR3 bases are TGTGCCATCAGTGAGTCGGGCAGGGTAGCCAAAAACATTCAGTACTTC.

The V call is TRBV5-6, the J call TRBJ2-7; D tentatively reads TRBD1 or TRBD2 (7 bases each). The CDR3 has 16 amino acids. The V gene lost 6 bases and the J gene lost 6 bases, with 25 bases spanning the gap. Germline values: CDR1 SGHDT, CDR2 YYEEEE. This chain's CDR3 is CASNQIGEGAILEQYF. Here the CDR3 DNA reads TGTGCCAGCAACCAGATTGGGGAGGGGGCGATTCTCGAGCAGTACTTC.

This chain connects TRBV11-1 to TRBJ2-7; 11 positions agree with TRBD2. V shed 2 bases and J 3 bases; nucleotides not matched to a gene: 3. The CDR3 runs to 15 residues. Germline V lookup: CDR1 SGHAT, CDR2 FQDESV (reference sequence). The CDR3 is CASSLLAGGFYEQYF. The CDR3, as DNA: TGTGCCAGCAGCTTACTAGCGGGAGGTTTCTACGAGCAGTACTTC.